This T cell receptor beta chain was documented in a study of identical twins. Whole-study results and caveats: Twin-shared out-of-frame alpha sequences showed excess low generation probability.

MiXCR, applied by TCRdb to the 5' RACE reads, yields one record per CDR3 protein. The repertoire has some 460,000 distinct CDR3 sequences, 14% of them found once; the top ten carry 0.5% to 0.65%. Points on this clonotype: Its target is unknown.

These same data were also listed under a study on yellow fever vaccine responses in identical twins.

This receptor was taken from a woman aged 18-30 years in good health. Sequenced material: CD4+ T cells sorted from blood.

The DNA for the CDR3 is TGCGCCAGCAGCTTGGCGGGGGGGTATTCAGATACGCAGTATTTT. This sequence encodes CASSLAGGYSDTQYF. The rearrangement links TRBV5-1 to TRBJ2-3; 8 bases fit TRBD2. Germline lookup yields CDR1 SGHRS and CDR2 YFSETQ. V dropped 0 bases and J dropped 4; count of bases not matched to a gene: 4. The CDR3 has 15 residues.